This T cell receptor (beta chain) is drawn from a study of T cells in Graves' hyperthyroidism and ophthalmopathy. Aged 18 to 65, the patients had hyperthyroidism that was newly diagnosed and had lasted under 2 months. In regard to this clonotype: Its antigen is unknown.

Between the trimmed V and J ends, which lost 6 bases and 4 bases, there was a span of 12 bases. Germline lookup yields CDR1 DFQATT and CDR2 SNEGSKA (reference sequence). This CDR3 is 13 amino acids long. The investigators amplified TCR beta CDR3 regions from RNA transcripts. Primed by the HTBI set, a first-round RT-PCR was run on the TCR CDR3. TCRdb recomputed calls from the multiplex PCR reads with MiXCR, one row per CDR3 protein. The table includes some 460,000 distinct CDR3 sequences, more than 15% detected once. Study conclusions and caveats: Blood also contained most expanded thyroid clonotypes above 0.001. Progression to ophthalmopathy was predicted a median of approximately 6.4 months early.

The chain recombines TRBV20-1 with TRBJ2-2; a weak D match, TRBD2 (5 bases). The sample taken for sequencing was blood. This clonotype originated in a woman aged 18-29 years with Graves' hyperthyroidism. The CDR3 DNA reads TGCAGTGCCTTGGATGCGGGCACCGGGGAGCTGTTTTTT. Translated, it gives CSALDAGTGELFF.